This T cell receptor beta chain was observed in a study of metastatic and nonmetastatic thyroid tumors. Study background: Repertoire data that came from the blood and tumor or nodule tissue of malignant and benign thyroid patients were compared.

Thyroid surgery was preceded by no treatment in any patient. This clone was picked up many times. Via MiXCR, TCRdb re-called the PCR reads. The profile shows approximately 26,000 clones, 25% to 30% of them singletons. Germline CDR1 reads MGHRA; CDR2 reads YSYEKL. The germline V and J ends were trimmed by 1 base and 6 bases, with 10 bases remaining between them. CDR3 length: 14 residues. Source material: blood. The clonotype originates from a female donor with papillary thyroid cancer or a benign thyroid nodule (not recorded which). Some clones in this sample may be carry-over from other donors' samples. The chain is built from TRBV4-1 and TRBJ2-4; a weak D match, TRBD1 (5 bases). The CDR3 coding sequence is TGCGCCAGCAGCCAAGGGGGCCAGCTAAACATTCAGTACTTC. This encodes CASSQGGQLNIQYF.